The next 27 T cell receptor beta chains were all read from a single sample in a study of shared clonotypes between healthy human individuals. Naive-designated CD8 cells lacked CD45RO, were positively enriched for CCR7, and omitted terminally differentiated effector memory CD45RA+ cells. The repertoire was sequenced with immunoSEQ multiplex PCR; TCRdb's copy has only in-frame clones and lacks some. This sample has about 590,000 clones; 95% to 96% occur once, and the top ten carry 0.1% to 0.11%. Sample: naive CD8+ T cells sorted from blood. Every receptor here comes from a woman aged 30 to 39 in good health.

The V gene is TRBV9, the J gene TRBJ1-2; D remains unclear. CDR3 length: 13 amino acids. The V and J ends lost 0 bases and 2 bases respectively, with 5 bases between them. Germline V lookup: CDR1 SGDLS, CDR2 YYNGEE. In DNA form, the CDR3 reads TGTGCCAGCAGCGTAGAACTGAACTATGGCTACACCTTC. This sequence encodes CASSVELNYGYTF.

The chain links TRBV27 to TRBJ2-7; D call uncertain. V lost 10 bases and J lost 2, with 18 bases in between. This CDR3 spans 14 amino acids. In germline, CDR1 is MNHEY, CDR2 SMNVEV (reference sequence). Here the CDR3 reads CATRYRTLAYEQYF. DNA of the CDR3: TGTGCCACTCGGTACCGGACCTTGGCCTACGAGCAGTACTTC.

The rearrangement joins TRBV10-1 to TRBJ1-1; 8 nucleotides align to TRBD1. J lost 7 bases, V lost 6 bases, and 7 bases had no gene match. Germline lookup yields CDR1 WNHNN and CDR2 SYGVQD (reference sequence). The CDR3 extends over 13 amino acids. The CDR3 loop reads CASRPDRGGEAFF. Here the CDR3 DNA reads TGCGCCAGCAGACCCGACAGGGGCGGTGAAGCTTTCTTT.

This chain joins TRBV6-5 and TRBJ2-7; D remains ambiguous. Trimming stripped 2 bases from V and 5 bases from J, with 4 bases between. The CDR3 runs 11 residues. Germline CDR1 and CDR2: MNHEY and SVGAGI. As DNA, the CDR3 is TGTGCCAGCAGTTACCTCCACGAGCAGTACTTC. Its protein is CASSYLHEQYF.

The V gene is TRBV11-2, the J gene TRBJ2-7; a weak D match, TRBD2 (5 bases). Trimming cost V 4 bases and J 0 bases, with 19 bases left between them. In germline, CDR1 is SGHAT, CDR2 FQNNGV. This CDR3 spans 17 amino acids. CDR3 sequence: CASSYHPEVSSSYEQYF. The CDR3 nucleotides read TGTGCCAGCAGCTACCACCCGGAGGTTTCGAGCTCCTACGAGCAGTACTTC.

The chain recombines TRBV2 with TRBJ2-1; the D is unclear. The V end was cut by 7 bases, the J end by 6 bases, with 16 bases between. CDR3 length: 14 amino acids. CDR1 and CDR2 from the germline V gene are SNHLY and FYNNEI. The CDR3 reads CASTEISGFNEQFF. The DNA for the CDR3 is TGTGCCAGCACCGAAATTTCGGGTTTCAATGAGCAGTTCTTC.

The chain couples TRBV11-2 to TRBJ2-5; D is undetermined. There are 14 residues in the CDR3. Between the trimmed V and J ends, which lost 5 bases and 3 bases, there was a span of 13 bases. Per the germline V gene, CDR1 is SGHAT and CDR2 is FQNNGV. The CDR3 sequence: CASSRAWAEETQYF. The CDR3 DNA reads TGTGCCAGCAGCCGAGCCTGGGCGGAAGAGACCCAGTACTTC. The full variable domain, in which reference TRBV11-2 and TRBJ2-5 provide the parts outside the CDR3, is EAGVAQSPRYKIIEKRQSVAFWCNPISGHATLYWYQQILGQGPKLLIQFQNNGVVDDSQLPKDRFSAERLKGVDSTLKIQPAKLEDSAVYLCASSRAWAEETQYFGPGTRLLVL.

This chain uses TRBV9 with TRBJ2-1, with 7 nucleotides matching TRBD2. This CDR3 spans 16 amino acids. The V gene end was trimmed by 4 bases and the J gene end by 2 bases; junction bases not matched to a gene: 9. The germline V gene has CDR1 SGDLS and CDR2 YYNGEE. The CDR3 DNA reads as TGTGCCAGCAGCCCCTTCGGGGGGTCGCCCTACAATGAGCAGTTCTTC. It encodes CASSPFGGSPYNEQFF.

V is TRBV6-1 and J is TRBJ2-7; D might be TRBD2 (6 bases). Trimming removed 2 bases from V and 9 bases from J, with 26 bases in between. Germline loops: CDR1 MNHNS, CDR2 SASEGT. CDR3 length: 17 residues. DNA for the CDR3: TGTGCCAGCAGTGAATCTTGGCGGGGAGGAAGATACGAGTGGCAGTACTTC. Translated: CASSESWRGGRYEWQYF.

The gene calls are TRBV9 and TRBJ1-2, with a tentative D call TRBD1 (5 bases). The CDR3 loop spans 17 amino acids. Looked up from germline, CDR1 is SGDLS and CDR2 is YYNGEE. V lost 3 bases to trimming and J lost 7 bases, with 25 bases between them. The CDR3 DNA is TGTGCCAGCAGCGGGCTGAGGGGAGGACTCTTCACACTTGGCTACACCTTC. Translated: CASSGLRGGLFTLGYTF.

The V gene is TRBV5-1, the J gene TRBJ1-1; no clear D gene. The CDR3 consists of 13 residues. V was trimmed by 3 bases and J by 1 base, leaving 7 bases between them. CDR1 is SGHRS, CDR2 YFSETQ, per germline. CDR3 in DNA: TGCGCCAGCAGCTCGGGATCGAACACTGAAGCTTTCTTT. Translating gives CASSSGSNTEAFF.

CDR3: CAISEVVNEQFF. In DNA, the CDR3 is TGTGCCATCAGTGAAGTAGTCAATGAGCAGTTCTTC. The genes are TRBV10-3 and TRBJ2-1; no reliable D call. V lost 3 bases, J lost 6 bases, and 6 bases lay in between. Per germline, CDR1 ENHRY and CDR2 SYGVKD. The CDR3 runs to 12 residues.

This clone was recorded once. This chain's CDR3 is CASGSGSPGYEQFF. The CDR3, as DNA: TGTGCCAGCGGTAGCGGGAGTCCCGGCTATGAGCAGTTCTTC. The chain has TRBV6-1 and TRBJ2-1, with 9 positions matching TRBD2. With V trimmed by 8 bases and J by 8 bases, 10 bases remained unmatched. Germline-derived CDR1 and CDR2 are MNHNS and SASEGT. CDR3 length: 14 amino acids.

This clone appeared a single time. The gene calls are TRBV6-1 and TRBJ2-7, with D possibly TRBD1 on 6 matching bases. V shed 6 bases and J shed 2 bases, with 17 bases lying between them. The CDR3 consists of 15 residues. Germline V gives CDR1 MNHNS, CDR2 SASEGT. CDR3 in amino acids: CASRVLDRTTYEQYF. CDR3 in DNA: TGTGCCAGCAGAGTCCTTGACAGGACCACCTACGAGCAGTACTTC.

The chain couples TRBV6-6 to TRBJ2-7; D unclear. Germline V gene lookup returns CDR1 MNHNY and CDR2 SVGAGI (reference sequence). This CDR3 is 16 amino acids long. Trimming took off 5 bases at V and 4 bases at J, with 21 bases between the two ends. CDR3 amino acids: CASSPRPHLGAYEQYF. CDR3 bases: TGTGCCAGCAGTCCCCGCCCCCACTTGGGCGCATACGAGCAGTACTTC.

This sequence joins TRBV5-6 and TRBJ2-1, with TRBD2 matching over 7 bases. Per the germline V gene, CDR1 is SGHDT and CDR2 is YYEEEE. V lost 7 bases, J lost 3 bases, and 13 bases stayed unmatched. The CDR3 extends over 16 amino acids. DNA of the CDR3: TGTGCCAGCGCCCCCTCGGGGGGAGGGCTCTACAATGAGCAGTTCTTC. Protein sequence: CASAPSGGGLYNEQFF.

The chain links TRBV5-1 to TRBJ2-7, with D uncertain. From germline, CDR1 is SGHRS and CDR2 YFSETQ. V gave up 5 bases and J gave up 0 bases, with 12 bases separating them. The CDR3 runs 14 residues. CDR3 sequence: CASSYYTSSYEQYF. The CDR3 DNA reads as TGCGCCAGCAGTTACTACACGAGCTCCTACGAGCAGTACTTC.

About this clone: This same CDR3 is encoded by further DNA sequences in the sample. The chain joins TRBV5-4 to TRBJ1-5; 7 bases map to TRBD1. Germline values: CDR1 SGHNT, CDR2 YYREEE (reference sequence). V trimming: 4 bases; J trimming: 4 bases; junction bases outside the gene matches: 2. The CDR3 has 13 amino acids. CDR3 DNA sequence: TGTGCCAGCAGCCCGGACAGGAATCAGCCCCAGCATTTT. Translating it yields CASSPDRNQPQHF.

V usage is TRBV7-9 and J usage is TRBJ1-5; 9 positions agree with TRBD1. Germline V lookup: CDR1 SEHNR, CDR2 FQNEAQ (reference sequence). This CDR3 comprises 14 residues. Losses at the gene ends were 5 bases for V and 6 bases for J; bases not matched to a gene: 5. The CDR3 loop reads CASSVGQGGQPQHF. The CDR3 DNA sequence: TGTGCCAGCAGCGTGGGACAGGGAGGTCAGCCCCAGCATTTT.

V gene TRBV4-1 combines with J gene TRBJ2-7; the D is unclear. The germline V and J ends were trimmed by 0 bases and 4 bases, with 7 bases remaining between them. CDR3 length: 13 residues. Germline V CDR1 and CDR2: MGHRA, YSYEKL. The DNA for the CDR3 is TGCGCCAGCAGCCAAGAGTCAGTGTACGAGCAGTACTTC. It yields the protein CASSQESVYEQYF.

The chain employs TRBV27 and TRBJ2-7; 7 bases map to TRBD2. V dropped 5 bases and J dropped 3; count of bases not matched to a gene: 4. The CDR3 is 13 amino acids. Per the germline V gene, CDR1 is MNHEY and CDR2 is SMNVEV (reference sequence). CDR3 loop: CASSGRTSYEQYF. Written as DNA, the CDR3 is TGTGCCAGCAGTGGACGGACTAGCTACGAGCAGTACTTC.

V gene TRBV5-4 combines with J gene TRBJ2-7; TRBD2 matches at 12 bases. Germline-derived CDR1 and CDR2 are SGHNT and YYREEE (reference sequence). The CDR3 contains 17 residues. The junction had 12 bases not matched to a gene; V was cut back by 3 bases and J by 5 bases. The CDR3 reads CASSSSTSGSPYHEQYF. In DNA, the CDR3 is TGTGCCAGCAGCTCCTCGACTAGCGGGAGCCCTTACCACGAGCAGTACTTC.

The V gene is TRBV28, the J gene TRBJ2-1, with 11 bases that match TRBD2. The CDR3 is 20 amino acids. J lost 0 bases, V lost 4 bases, and 14 bases had no gene match. Germline CDR1 reads MDHEN; CDR2 reads SYDVKM. The CDR3 nucleotides are TGTGCCAGCAGTTCGAATTGGGAACTAGCGGGAGCCGGCTCCTACAATGAGCAGTTCTTC. Amino acids: CASSSNWELAGAGSYNEQFF.

The chain combines TRBV7-9 with TRBJ1-2, with 10 positions matching TRBD1. The CDR3 is 15 amino acids. Trimming took 3 bases from V and 7 from J; bases not matched to a gene: 8. CDR1 is SEHNR and CDR2 is FQNEAQ in the germline V gene (reference sequence). CDR3 region: CASSFLPGQGIGYTF. The CDR3 region has the DNA TGTGCCAGCAGCTTCCTGCCGGGACAGGGGATTGGCTACACCTTC.

The chain is built from TRBV9 and TRBJ2-1, with 11 bases fitting TRBD2. The germline V gene has CDR1 SGDLS and CDR2 YYNGEE. The J segment lost 8 bases and the V segment lost 3 bases, leaving 7 bases of the junction unmatched. The CDR3 is 15 amino acids. The DNA for the CDR3 is TGTGCCAGCAGCGGAACTAGCGGGAGTGGCTATGAGCAGTTCTTC. Protein sequence: CASSGTSGSGYEQFF.

The chain employs TRBV28 and TRBJ2-7; TRBD2 matches 13 bases. Germline CDR1 is MDHEN and CDR2 is SYDVKM. Trimming at V came to 10 bases and at J to 4 bases, leaving 16 bases not matched to a gene. The CDR3 contains 17 residues. DNA for the CDR3: TGTGCCACCTTACCTGAAGGACTAGCGGGAGCAATATACGAGCAGTACTTC. Amino acids: CATLPEGLAGAIYEQYF.

The chain is built from TRBV4-1 and TRBJ2-7; D remains ambiguous. Trimming cost V 1 base and J 1 base, with 14 bases left between them. From germline, CDR1 is MGHRA and CDR2 YSYEKL. The CDR3 length is 16 residues. The DNA of the CDR3 is TGCGCCAGCAGCCAAGGGTTCGGTGGATTATCCTACGAGCAGTACTTC. It encodes CASSQGFGGLSYEQYF.